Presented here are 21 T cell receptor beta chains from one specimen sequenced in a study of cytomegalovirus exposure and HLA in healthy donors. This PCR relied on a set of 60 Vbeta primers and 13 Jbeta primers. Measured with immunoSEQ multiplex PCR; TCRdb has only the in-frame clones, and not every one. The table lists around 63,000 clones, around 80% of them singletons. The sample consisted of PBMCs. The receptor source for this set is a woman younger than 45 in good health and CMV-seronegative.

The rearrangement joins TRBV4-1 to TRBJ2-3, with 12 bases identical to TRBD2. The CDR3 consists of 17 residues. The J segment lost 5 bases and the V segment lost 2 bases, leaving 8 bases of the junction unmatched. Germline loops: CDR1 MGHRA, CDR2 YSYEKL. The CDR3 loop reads CASSQFRLAGEEDTQYF. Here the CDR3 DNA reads TGCGCCAGCAGCCAATTCAGACTAGCGGGGGAGGAAGATACGCAGTATTTT.

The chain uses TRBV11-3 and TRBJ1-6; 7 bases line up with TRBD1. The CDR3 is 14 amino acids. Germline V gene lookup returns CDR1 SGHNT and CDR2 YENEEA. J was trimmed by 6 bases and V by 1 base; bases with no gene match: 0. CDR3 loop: CASSLGQGNSPLHF. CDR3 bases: TGTGCCAGCAGCTTAGGACAGGGTAATTCACCCCTCCACTTT.

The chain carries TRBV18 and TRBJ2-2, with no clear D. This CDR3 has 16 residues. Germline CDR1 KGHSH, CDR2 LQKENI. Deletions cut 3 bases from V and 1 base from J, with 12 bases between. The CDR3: CASSPQSSGNTGELFF. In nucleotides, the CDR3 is TGTGCCAGCTCACCTCAGTCCTCGGGGAACACCGGGGAGCTGTTTTTT.

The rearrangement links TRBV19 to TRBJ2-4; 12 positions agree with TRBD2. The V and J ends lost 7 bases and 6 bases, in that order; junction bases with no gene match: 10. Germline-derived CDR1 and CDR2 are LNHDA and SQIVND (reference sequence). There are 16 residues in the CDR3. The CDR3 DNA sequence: TGTGCCAGTACCTCCCTAGCGGGAGGGCCCGTAAACATTCAGTACTTC. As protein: CASTSLAGGPVNIQYF.

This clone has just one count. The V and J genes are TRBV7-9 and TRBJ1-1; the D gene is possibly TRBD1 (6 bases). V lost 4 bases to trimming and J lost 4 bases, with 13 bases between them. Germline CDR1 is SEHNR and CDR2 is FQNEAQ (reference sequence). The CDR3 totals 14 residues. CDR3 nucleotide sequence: TGTGCCAGCAGCTCGACAGGACAGCTCACTGAAGCTTTCTTT. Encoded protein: CASSSTGQLTEAFF. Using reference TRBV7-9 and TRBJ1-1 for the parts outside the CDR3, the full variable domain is DTGVSQNPRHKITKRGQNVTFRCDPISEHNRLYWYRQTLGQGPEFLTYFQNEAQLEKSRLLSDRFSAERPKGSFSTLEIQRTEQGDSAMYLCASSSTGQLTEAFFGQGTRLTVV.

Here the CDR3 DNA reads TGTGCCAGCAGCCCCGACAGGGGGCGACCAGGCTACGAGCAGTACGTC. It codes for CASSPDRGRPGYEQYV. The chain links TRBV7-8 to TRBJ2-7, with 10 bases fitting TRBD1. Germline-derived CDR1 and CDR2 are SGHVS and FQNEAQ. The junction had 10 bases not matched to a gene; V was cut back by 5 bases and J by 3 bases. The CDR3 spans 16 residues.

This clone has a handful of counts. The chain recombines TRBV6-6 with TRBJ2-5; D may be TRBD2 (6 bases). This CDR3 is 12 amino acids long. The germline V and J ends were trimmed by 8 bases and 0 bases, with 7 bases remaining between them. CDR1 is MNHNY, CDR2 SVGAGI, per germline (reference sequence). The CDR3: CASGGYQETQYF. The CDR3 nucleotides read TGTGCCAGCGGGGGGTACCAAGAGACCCAGTACTTC.

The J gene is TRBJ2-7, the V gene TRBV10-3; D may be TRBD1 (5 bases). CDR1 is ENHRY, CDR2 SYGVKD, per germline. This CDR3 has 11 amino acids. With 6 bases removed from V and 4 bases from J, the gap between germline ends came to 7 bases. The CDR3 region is CAISQGYEQYV. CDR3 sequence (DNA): TGTGCCATCAGCCAGGGTTACGAGCAGTACGTC.

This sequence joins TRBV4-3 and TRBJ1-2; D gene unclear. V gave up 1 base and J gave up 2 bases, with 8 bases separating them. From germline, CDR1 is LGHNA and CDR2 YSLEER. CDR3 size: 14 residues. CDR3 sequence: CASSQGMANYGYTF. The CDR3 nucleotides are TGCGCCAGCAGCCAAGGCATGGCCAACTATGGCTACACCTTC.

The CDR3 DNA reads as TGCGCCAGCAGCCAAGATCTTGCAGGTCCCATAACCTATGGCTACACCTTC. Translated: CASSQDLAGPITYGYTF. The rearrangement uses TRBV4-3 and TRBJ1-2, with D unresolved. From germline, CDR1 is LGHNA and CDR2 YSLEER. Trimming stripped 0 bases from V and 4 bases from J, with 18 bases between. The CDR3 contains 17 residues.

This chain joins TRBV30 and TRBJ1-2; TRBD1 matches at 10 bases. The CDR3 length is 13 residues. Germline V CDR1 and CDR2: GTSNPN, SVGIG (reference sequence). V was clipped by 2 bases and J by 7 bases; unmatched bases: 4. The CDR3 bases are TGTGCCTGGAGTCTGGGACAGGGGTCTGGCTACACCTTC. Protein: CAWSLGQGSGYTF.

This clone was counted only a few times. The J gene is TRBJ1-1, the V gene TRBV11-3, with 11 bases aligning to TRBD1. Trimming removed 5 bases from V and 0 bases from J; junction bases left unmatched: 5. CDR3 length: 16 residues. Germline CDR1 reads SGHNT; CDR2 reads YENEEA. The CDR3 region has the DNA TGTGCCAGCAGCACGGGACAGGGGGAGATGAACACTGAAGCTTTCTTT. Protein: CASSTGQGEMNTEAFF.

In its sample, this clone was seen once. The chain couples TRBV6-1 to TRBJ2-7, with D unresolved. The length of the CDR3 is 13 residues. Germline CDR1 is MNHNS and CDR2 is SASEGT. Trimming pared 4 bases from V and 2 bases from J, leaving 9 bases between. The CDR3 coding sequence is TGTGCCAGCAGTGTAAACACCCCCTACGAGCAGTACTTC. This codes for CASSVNTPYEQYF.

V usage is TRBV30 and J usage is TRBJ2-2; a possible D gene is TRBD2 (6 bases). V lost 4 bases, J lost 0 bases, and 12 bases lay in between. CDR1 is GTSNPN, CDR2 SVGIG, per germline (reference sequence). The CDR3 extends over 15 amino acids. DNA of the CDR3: TGTGCCTGGAACGGATGGGGGGCGAACACCGGGGAGCTGTTTTTT. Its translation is CAWNGWGANTGELFF.

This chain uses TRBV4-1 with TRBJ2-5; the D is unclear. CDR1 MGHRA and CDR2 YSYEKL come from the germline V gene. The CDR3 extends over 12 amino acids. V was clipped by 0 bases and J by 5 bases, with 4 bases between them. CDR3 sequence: CASSQDSETQYF. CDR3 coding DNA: TGCGCCAGCAGCCAAGATAGCGAGACCCAGTACTTC.

The chain's CDR3 is CASSLDARGGYTEAFF. The CDR3 nucleotides read TGTGCCAGCAGCTTAGACGCTCGGGGGGGATACACTGAAGCTTTCTTT. This chain connects TRBV7-2 to TRBJ1-1, with a weak D call TRBD1 (5 bases). The CDR3 loop spans 16 amino acids. With 1 base removed from V and 3 bases from J, the gap between germline ends came to 15 bases. From germline, CDR1 is SGHTA and CDR2 FQGNSA.

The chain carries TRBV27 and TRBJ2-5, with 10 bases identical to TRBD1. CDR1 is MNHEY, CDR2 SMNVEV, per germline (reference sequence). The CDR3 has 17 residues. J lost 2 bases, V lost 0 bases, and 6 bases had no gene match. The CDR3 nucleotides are TGTGCCAGCAGTTTATCCCCGGGACAGGGGCCACAAGAGACCCAGTACTTC. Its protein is CASSLSPGQGPQETQYF.

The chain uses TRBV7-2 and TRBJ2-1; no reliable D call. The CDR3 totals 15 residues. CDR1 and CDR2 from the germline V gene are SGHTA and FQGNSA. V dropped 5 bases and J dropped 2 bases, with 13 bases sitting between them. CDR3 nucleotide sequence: TGTGCCAGCAGCCTAATGGTGGGCACCTACAATGAGCAGTTCTTC. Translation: CASSLMVGTYNEQFF. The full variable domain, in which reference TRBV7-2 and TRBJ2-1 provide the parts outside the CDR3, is GAGVSQSPSNKVTEKGKDVELRCDPISGHTALYWYRQSLGQGLEFLIYFQGNSAPDKSGLPSDRFSAERTGGSVSTLTIQRTQQEDSAVYLCASSLMVGTYNEQFFGPGTRLTVL.

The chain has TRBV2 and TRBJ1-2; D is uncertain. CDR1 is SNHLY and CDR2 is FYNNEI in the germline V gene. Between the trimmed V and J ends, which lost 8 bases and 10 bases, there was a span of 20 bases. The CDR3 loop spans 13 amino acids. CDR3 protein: CASSEEPTMPYTF. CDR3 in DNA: TGTGCCAGCTCTGAGGAACCAACCATGCCCTACACCTTC.

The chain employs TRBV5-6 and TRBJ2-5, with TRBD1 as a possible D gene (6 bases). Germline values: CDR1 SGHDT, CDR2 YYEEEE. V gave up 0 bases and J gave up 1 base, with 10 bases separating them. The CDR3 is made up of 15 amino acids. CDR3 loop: CASSLGRGVQETQYF. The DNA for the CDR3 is TGTGCCAGCAGCTTGGGCAGGGGAGTCCAAGAGACCCAGTACTTC.

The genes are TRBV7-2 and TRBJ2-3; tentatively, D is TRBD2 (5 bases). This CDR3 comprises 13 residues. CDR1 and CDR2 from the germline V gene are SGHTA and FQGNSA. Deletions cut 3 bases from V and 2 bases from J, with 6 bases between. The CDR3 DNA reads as TGTGCCAGCAGCTTGGGAGTCACAGATACGCAGTATTTT. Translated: CASSLGVTDTQYF.